This T cell receptor (beta chain) was captured in a study of T cell responses to AZD1222 COVID-19 vaccine. Notes on this clone: No antigen is known for it.

The data were produced by immunoSEQ multiplex PCR, yet TCRdb's version contains in-frame clones alone and is incomplete. The sample shows approximately 160,000 clones, more than 85% of them seen only once. Germline-derived CDR1 and CDR2 are SGHTA and FQGTGA. V lost 4 bases, J lost 5 bases, and 8 bases stayed unmatched. The CDR3 covers 16 residues. Study results and caveats: Seropositive AZD1222 recipients at baseline numbered only five or six.

The sequence was obtained from an adult in good health. The chain combines TRBV7-3 with TRBJ2-3, with TRBD2 matching over 11 bases. The specimen comprised peripheral blood, sampled on day 0 of AZD1222 vaccination. CDR3 protein: CASSYHSGGALDTQYF. The CDR3 DNA sequence: TGTGCCAGCAGCTACCATAGCGGGGGGGCCTTAGATACGCAGTATTTT.